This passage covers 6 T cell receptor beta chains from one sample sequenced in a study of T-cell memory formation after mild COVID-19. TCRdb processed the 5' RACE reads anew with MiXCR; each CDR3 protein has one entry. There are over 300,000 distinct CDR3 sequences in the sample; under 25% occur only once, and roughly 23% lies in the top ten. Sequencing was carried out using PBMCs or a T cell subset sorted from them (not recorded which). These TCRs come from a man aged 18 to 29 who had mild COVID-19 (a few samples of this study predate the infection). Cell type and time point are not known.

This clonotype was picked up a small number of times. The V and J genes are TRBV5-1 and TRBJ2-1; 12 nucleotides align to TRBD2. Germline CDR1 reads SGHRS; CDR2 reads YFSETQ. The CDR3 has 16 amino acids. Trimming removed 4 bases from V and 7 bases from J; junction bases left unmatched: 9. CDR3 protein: CASSADPSGGANEQFF. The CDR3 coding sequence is TGCGCCAGCAGCGCAGACCCTAGCGGGGGGGCTAATGAGCAGTTCTTC.

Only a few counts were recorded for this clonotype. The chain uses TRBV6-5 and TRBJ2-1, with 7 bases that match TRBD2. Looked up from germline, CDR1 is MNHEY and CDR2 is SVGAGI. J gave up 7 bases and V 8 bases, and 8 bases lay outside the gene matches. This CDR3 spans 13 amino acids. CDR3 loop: CASGGLGGNEQFF. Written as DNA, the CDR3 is TGTGCCAGCGGAGGACTAGGAGGAAATGAGCAGTTCTTC.

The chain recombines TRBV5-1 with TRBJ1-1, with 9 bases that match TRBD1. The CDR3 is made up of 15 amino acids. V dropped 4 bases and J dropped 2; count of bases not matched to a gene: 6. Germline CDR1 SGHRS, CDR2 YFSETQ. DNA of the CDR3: TGCGCCAGCAGCCACCGGGACAGGGTTAACACTGAAGCTTTCTTT. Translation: CASSHRDRVNTEAFF. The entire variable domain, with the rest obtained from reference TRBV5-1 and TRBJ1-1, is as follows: KAGVTQTPRYLIKTRGQQVTLSCSPISGHRSVSWYQQTPGQGLQFLFEYFSETQRNKGNFPGRFSGRQFSNSRSEMNVSTLELGDSALYLCASSHRDRVNTEAFFGQGTRLTVV.

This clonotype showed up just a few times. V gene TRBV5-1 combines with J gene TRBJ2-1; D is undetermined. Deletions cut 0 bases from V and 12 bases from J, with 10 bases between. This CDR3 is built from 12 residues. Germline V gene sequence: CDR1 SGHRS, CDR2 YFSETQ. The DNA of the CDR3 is TGCGCCAGCAGCTTGGGCTCTAGAGGGCAGTTCTTC. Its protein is CASSLGSRGQFF. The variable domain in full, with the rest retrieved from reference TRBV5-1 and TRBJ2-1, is KAGVTQTPRYLIKTRGQQVTLSCSPISGHRSVSWYQQTPGQGLQFLFEYFSETQRNKGNFPGRFSGRQFSNSRSEMNVSTLELGDSALYLCASSLGSRGQFFGPGTRLTVL.

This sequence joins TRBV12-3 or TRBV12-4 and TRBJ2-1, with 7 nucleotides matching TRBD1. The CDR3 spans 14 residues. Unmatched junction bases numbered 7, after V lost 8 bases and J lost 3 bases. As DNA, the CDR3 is TGTGCCAGCCTTGCGACAGGGTACTACAATGAGCAGTTCTTC. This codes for CASLATGYYNEQFF.

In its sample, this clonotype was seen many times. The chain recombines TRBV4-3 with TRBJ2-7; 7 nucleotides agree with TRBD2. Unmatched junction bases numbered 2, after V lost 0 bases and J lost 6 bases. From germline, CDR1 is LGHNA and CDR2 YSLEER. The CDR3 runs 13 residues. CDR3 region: CASSQEGGSEQYV. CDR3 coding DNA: TGCGCCAGCAGCCAAGAGGGGGGGAGCGAGCAGTACGTC.